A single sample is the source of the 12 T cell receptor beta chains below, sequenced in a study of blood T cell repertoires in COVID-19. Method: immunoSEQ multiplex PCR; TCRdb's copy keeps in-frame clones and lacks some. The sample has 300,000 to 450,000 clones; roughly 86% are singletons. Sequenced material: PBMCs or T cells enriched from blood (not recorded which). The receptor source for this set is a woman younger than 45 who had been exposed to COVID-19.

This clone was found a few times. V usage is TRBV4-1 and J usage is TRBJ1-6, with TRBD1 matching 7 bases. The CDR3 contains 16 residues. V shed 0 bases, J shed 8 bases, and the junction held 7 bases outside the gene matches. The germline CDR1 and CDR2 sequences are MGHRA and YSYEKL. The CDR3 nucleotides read TGCGCCAGCAGCCAAGAATCGGGACAGCCCGATTCACCCCTCCACTTT. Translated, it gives CASSQESGQPDSPLHF.

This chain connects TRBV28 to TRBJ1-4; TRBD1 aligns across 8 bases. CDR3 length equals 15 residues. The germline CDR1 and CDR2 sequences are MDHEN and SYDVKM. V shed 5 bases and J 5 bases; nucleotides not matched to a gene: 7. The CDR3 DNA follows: TGTGCCAGCAGTCTCCCGGACAGGGAAAATGAAAAACTGTTTTTT. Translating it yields CASSLPDRENEKLFF. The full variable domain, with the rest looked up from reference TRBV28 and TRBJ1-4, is DVKVTQSSRYLVKRTGEKVFLECVQDMDHENMFWYRQDPGLGLRLIYFSYDVKMKEKGDIPEGYSVSREKKERFSLILESASTNQTSMYLCASSLPDRENEKLFFGSGTQLSVL.

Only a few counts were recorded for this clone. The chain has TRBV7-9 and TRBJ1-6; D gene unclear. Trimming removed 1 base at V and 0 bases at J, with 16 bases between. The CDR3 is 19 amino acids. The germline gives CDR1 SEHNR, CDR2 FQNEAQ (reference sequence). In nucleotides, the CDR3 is TGTGCCAGCAGCTTAGGCCCCCAACTGGGGAGCTCCTATAATTCACCCCTCCACTTT. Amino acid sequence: CASSLGPQLGSSYNSPLHF.

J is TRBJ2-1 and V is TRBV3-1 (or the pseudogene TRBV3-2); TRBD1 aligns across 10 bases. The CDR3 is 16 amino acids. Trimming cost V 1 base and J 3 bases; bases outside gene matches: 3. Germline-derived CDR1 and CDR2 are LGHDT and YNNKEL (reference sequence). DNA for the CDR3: TGTGCCAGCAGCCAAGCGACAGGGGGCAACTACAATGAGCAGTTCTTC. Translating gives CASSQATGGNYNEQFF.

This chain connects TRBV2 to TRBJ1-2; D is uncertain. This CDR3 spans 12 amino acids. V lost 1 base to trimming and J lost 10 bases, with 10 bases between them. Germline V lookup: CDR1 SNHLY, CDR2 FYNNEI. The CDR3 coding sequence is TGTGCCAGCAGTGAAGGTCCGAGGTTCTACACCTTC. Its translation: CASSEGPRFYTF.

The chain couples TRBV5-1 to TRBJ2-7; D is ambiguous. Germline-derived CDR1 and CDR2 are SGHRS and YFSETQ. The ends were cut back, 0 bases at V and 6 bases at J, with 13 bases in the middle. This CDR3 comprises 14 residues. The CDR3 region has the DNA TGCGCCAGCAGCTTGGAACAGAGTACATCCGAGCAGTACTTC. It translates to CASSLEQSTSEQYF. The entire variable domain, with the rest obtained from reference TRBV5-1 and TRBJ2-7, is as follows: KAGVTQTPRYLIKTRGQQVTLSCSPISGHRSVSWYQQTPGQGLQFLFEYFSETQRNKGNFPGRFSGRQFSNSRSEMNVSTLELGDSALYLCASSLEQSTSEQYFGPGTRLTVT.

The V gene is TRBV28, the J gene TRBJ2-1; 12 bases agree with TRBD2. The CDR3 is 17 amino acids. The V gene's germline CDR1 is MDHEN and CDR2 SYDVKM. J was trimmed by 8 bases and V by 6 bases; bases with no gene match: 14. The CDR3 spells CASSYPPLAGGPDEQFF. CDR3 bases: TGTGCCAGCAGCTACCCCCCTCTAGCGGGAGGGCCGGATGAGCAGTTCTTC.

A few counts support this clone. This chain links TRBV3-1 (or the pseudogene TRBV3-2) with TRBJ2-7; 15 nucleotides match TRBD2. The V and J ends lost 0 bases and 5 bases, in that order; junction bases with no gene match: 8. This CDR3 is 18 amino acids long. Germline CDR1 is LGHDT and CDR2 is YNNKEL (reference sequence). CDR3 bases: TGTGCCAGCAGCCAAGACGGACTAGCGGGAGGGACAAGAGACGAGCAGTACTTC. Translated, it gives CASSQDGLAGGTRDEQYF.

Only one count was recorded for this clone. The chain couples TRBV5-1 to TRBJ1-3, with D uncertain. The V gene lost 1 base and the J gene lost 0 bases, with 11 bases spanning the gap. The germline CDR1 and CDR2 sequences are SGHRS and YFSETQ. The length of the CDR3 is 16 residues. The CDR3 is CASSLTDVTSGNTIYF. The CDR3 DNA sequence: TGCGCCAGCAGCTTGACAGACGTAACCTCTGGAAACACCATATATTTT. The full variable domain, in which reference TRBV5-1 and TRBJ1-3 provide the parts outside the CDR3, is KAGVTQTPRYLIKTRGQQVTLSCSPISGHRSVSWYQQTPGQGLQFLFEYFSETQRNKGNFPGRFSGRQFSNSRSEMNVSTLELGDSALYLCASSLTDVTSGNTIYFGEGSWLTVV.

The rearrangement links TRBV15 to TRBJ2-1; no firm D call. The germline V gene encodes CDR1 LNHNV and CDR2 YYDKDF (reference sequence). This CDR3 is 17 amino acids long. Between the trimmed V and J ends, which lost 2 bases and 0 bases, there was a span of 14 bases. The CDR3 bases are TGTGCCACCAGCAGACACCCTACAGAGAGCTCCTACAATGAGCAGTTCTTC. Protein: CATSRHPTESSYNEQFF.

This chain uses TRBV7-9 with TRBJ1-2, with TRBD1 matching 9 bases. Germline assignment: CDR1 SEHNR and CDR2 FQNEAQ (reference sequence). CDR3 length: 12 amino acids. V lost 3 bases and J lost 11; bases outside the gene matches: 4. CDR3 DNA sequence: TGTGCCAGCAGCTTGGGGACAGGGATTTACACCTTC. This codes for CASSLGTGIYTF.

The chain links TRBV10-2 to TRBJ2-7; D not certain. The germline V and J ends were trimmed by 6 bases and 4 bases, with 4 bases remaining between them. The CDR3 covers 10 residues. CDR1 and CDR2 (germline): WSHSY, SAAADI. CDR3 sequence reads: CASSSYEQYF. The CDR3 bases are TGCGCCAGCAGCTCTTACGAGCAGTACTTC.